This T cell receptor (beta chain) comes out of a study of T cells in Graves' hyperthyroidism and ophthalmopathy (dated by TCRdb to about 2019). Notes on the research overall: Peripheral blood was sampled at the time of initial diagnosis, prior to any treatment. To identify distinguishing TCR V-J signatures, a discovery cohort of about a hundred patients was used, comprising some 45 with Graves' ophthalmopathy and around 60 with stable Graves' hyperthyroidism. An independent validation cohort of about 19 hyperthyroidism patients and over 15 patients who later progressed to ophthalmopathy tested prospective prediction of ophthalmopathy. For training and testing, the 80 to 100 patients in the discovery cohort were randomly divided in a 7:3 ratio. The study also compared thyroid tissue and blood T-cell repertoires from 5 to 7 Graves' hyperthyroidism patients. Following sampling, methimazole starting at 30 mg daily was given to hyperthyroidism patients, and high-dose intravenous methylprednisolone was given to ophthalmopathy patients. The paper describes TCR Vbeta CDR3 sequencing of 120 to 150 peripheral blood samples, made up of some 42 ophthalmopathy patients, 70 to 75 hyperthyroidism patients and about 17 progressor patients.

Trimming at the junction amounts to 3 bases on V and 0 bases on J, and the germline ends lie 9 bases apart. The CDR3 covers 14 residues, taking in both the cysteine and the phenylalanine. Only the CDR3 part of the read is kept: 42 bases, read in frame from the first base. Based on the germline V gene (reference sequence), the CDR1 and CDR2 sequences are DFQATT and SNEGSKA. Many counts were recorded for this clonotype. Its recognized antigen is unknown. Base qualities were left out, and no much larger clone turns up one base away. The paper as a whole reports these results and caveats: Most expanded thyroid clonotypes (frequency above 0.001) were also detected in blood, a finding suggesting that blood repertoires may reflect thyroid immune responses. No statistical method was used to fix the sample size in advance, and group allocation was not hidden from the investigators. In validation, progression to ophthalmopathy was predicted by the model with 55% to 71% sensitivity and about 72% specificity, a median of about 6.4 months before onset. Ophthalmopathy was separated from stable hyperthyroidism by a 13 V-J signature model, with over 85% sensitivity and 81% to 82% specificity obtained in cross-validation and 80%/75% obtained in testing.

In the ophthalmopathy patients, disease was moderately to severely active, with a Clinical Activity Score of 3 or more, a NOSPECS grade of 4 or more, and a duration of less than 3 months. Patients with uncontrolled infections, other autoimmune diseases, pregnancy or lactation were excluded. Clinical symptoms, serum thyroxine and TRAb, thyroid ultrasound, and orbital computed tomography formed the basis for the diagnoses. PBMCs were isolated from about 9.2 ml of fresh peripheral blood by Ficoll-Paque density gradient centrifugation. Trizol reagent was used to extract total RNA, and RNA quality was then checked on an Agilent 2100 Bioanalyzer. Amplification of TCR beta CDR3 regions was carried out from RNA transcripts. A first-round RT-PCR of the TCR CDR3 used the HTBI primer set with the Qiagen OneStep RT-PCR kit. The libraries were constructed in a second round of multiplex PCR and then size-selected and purified. Sequencing of the libraries was done on an Illumina HiSeq2000 using paired-end 100 bp reads. In the original analysis: SOAPnuke was used to process the raw data, removing reads that contained adapters or uncalled bases, had a mean Phred below 15, or lacked an exact match to the constant primer or identifier. COPE v1.2.5 was used to merge high-quality paired reads, and clonotypes were defined as unique nucleotide sequences. MiTCR v1.1 was used to align clonotypes to the IMGT TRBV, TRBD and TRBJ reference segments. Analysis was restricted to V-J combinations with a frequency above 0.0001, which covered roughly 99% of repertoires. A TCS score was defined as the ratio between F50 (clonal expansion) and ExV (chaos), using BLOSUM62-based TCRdist between CDR3 peptides within each V-J. Welch's t-statistics and random forest reduced several hundred V-J features to roughly 13, which were used in a naive Bayes classifier (R e1071). TCRdb reprocessing: public reads trimmed at Q25 with fastp, clones called with MiXCR, in-frame beta chains kept. One record per CDR3 amino acid sequence lists the most common genes and DNA. These V and J calls derive from TCRdb rather than the authors' analysis. The sample table records 620,000 or so distinct CDR3 sequences; more than 12% of these occur just once. Of the sample, around an eighth falls within the top ten clones.

This TCR derives from a woman aged 45 to 65 with Graves' ophthalmopathy. The rearrangement combines TRBV20-1 with TRBJ2-1; possibly the D gene is TRBD1, per 6 matching bases. What was sequenced was blood. Here the CDR3 is given as CSARGAGSYNEQFF. The nucleotide sequence is TGCAGTGCTAGGGGGGCCGGCTCCTACAATGAGCAGTTCTTC.